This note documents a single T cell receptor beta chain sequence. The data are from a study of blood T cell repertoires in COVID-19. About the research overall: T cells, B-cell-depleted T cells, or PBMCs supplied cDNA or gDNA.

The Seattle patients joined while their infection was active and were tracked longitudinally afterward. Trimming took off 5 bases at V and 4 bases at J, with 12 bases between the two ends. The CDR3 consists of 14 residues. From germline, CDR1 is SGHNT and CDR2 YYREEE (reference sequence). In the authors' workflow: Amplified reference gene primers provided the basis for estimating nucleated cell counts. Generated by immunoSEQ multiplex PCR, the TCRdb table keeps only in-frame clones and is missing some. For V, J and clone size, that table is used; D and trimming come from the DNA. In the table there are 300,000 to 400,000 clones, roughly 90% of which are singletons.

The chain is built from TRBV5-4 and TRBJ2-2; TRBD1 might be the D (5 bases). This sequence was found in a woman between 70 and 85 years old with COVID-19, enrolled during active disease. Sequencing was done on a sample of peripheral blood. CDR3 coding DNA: TGTGCCAGCAGTCCAACAACAGGCACCGGGGAGCTGTTTTTT. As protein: CASSPTTGTGELFF.